The sequence of this TCR beta chain was determined in a study of blood T cell repertoires in COVID-19. The overall study: Sites in the United States, Italy and Spain provided acute and convalescent COVID-19 samples. T cells, B-cell-depleted T cells, or PBMCs provided the cDNA or gDNA that served as material.

Per the germline V gene, CDR1 is GTSNPN and CDR2 is SVGIG (reference sequence). V shed 2 bases and J shed 3 bases, with 17 bases lying between them. The CDR3 has 15 residues. The data were produced by immunoSEQ multiplex PCR, yet TCRdb's version contains in-frame clones alone and is incomplete. The table shows roughly 250,000 clones, with approximately 81% occurring only once. The TCR was taken from a man aged 35 to 55 with acute or convalescent COVID-19. The J gene is TRBJ2-7, the V gene TRBV30, with a weak D call TRBD2 (5 bases). Sequencing input: peripheral blood. The CDR3 is CAWSSTGLRVYEQYF. CDR3 bases: TGTGCCTGGAGTTCGACGGGATTGAGGGTCTACGAGCAGTACTTC.